A single sample gave rise to the 26 T cell receptor beta chains below, sequenced in a study of regulatory T cells in long-lasting Graves disease. With iRepertoire HTBI primers and Arm-PCR of CDR3 regions, TCR beta libraries were built. TCRdb itself ran the multiplex PCR reads through MiXCR, one entry per CDR3 protein. The table has about 540,000 distinct CDR3 sequences, about 13% seen once. This sample's time point: newly diagnosed GD, antithyroid drugs for less than 3 months. Extracted PBMC RNA gave rise to the TCR library. In addition, the sample was reused for a study of T cells in Graves' hyperthyroidism and ophthalmopathy.

Sequencing used peripheral blood mononuclear cells (PBMCs), obtained at new diagnosis, from a patient treated with antithyroid drugs. The source is a man younger than 45 with Graves disease.

This sequence joins TRBV20-1 and TRBJ2-2; tentative D call: TRBD1 (6 bases). Germline V gives CDR1 DFQATT, CDR2 SNEGSKA (reference sequence). CDR3 length equals 13 residues. The germline V and J ends were trimmed by 1 base and 6 bases, with 9 bases remaining between them. CDR3 region: CSARGNRAGELFF. CDR3 DNA: TGCAGTGCTAGAGGCAACAGGGCCGGGGAGCTGTTTTTT.

V usage is TRBV2 and J usage is TRBJ2-7; D unresolved. This CDR3 region has 12 residues. Germline V gives CDR1 SNHLY, CDR2 FYNNEI. V dropped 0 bases and J dropped 7 bases, with 7 bases sitting between them. This CDR3 reads CASSEANAEQYF. CDR3 coding DNA: TGTGCCAGCAGTGAAGCGAACGCAGAGCAGTACTTC.

This clonotype was seen at least ten times. The chain has TRBV20-1 and TRBJ2-1, with 10 bases fitting TRBD2. The ends lost 0 bases at V and 10 bases at J; junction bases unmatched: 6. The CDR3 sequence is 14 residues long. CDR1 and CDR2 from the germline V gene are DFQATT and SNEGSKA (reference sequence). As DNA, the CDR3 is TGCAGTGCTAGAGATCCTAGCGGGAGCTGGGAGCAGTTCTTC. It encodes CSARDPSGSWEQFF.

The chain combines TRBV20-1 with TRBJ1-1, with 8 bases matching TRBD1. J was trimmed by 1 base and V by 6 bases; bases with no gene match: 7. The germline CDR1 and CDR2 sequences are DFQATT and SNEGSKA (reference sequence). This CDR3 has 14 residues. The CDR3 nucleotides read TGCAGTGCCGATCGAGACAGGGGGAACACTGAAGCTTTCTTT. Amino acid sequence: CSADRDRGNTEAFF.

In its sample, this clonotype was seen many times. The rearrangement uses TRBV20-1 and TRBJ1-1; D gene ambiguous. With 6 bases removed from V and 0 bases from J, the gap between germline ends came to 14 bases. This CDR3 contains 14 residues. The germline V gene encodes CDR1 DFQATT and CDR2 SNEGSKA (reference sequence). CDR3 residues: CSATGGVVNTEAFF. In DNA form, the CDR3 reads TGCAGTGCAACGGGCGGGGTAGTGAACACTGAAGCTTTCTTT.

This clonotype has ten or more counts. V usage is TRBV10-3 and J usage is TRBJ2-7; TRBD1 matches at 7 bases. Unmatched junction bases numbered 5, after V lost 4 bases and J lost 2 bases. CDR1 ENHRY and CDR2 SYGVKD come from the germline V gene. The CDR3 contains 14 residues. The CDR3 region has the DNA TGTGCCATCAGTGCGTGGCAGGGGGCCTACGAGCAGTACTTC. Residues: CAISAWQGAYEQYF.

In this sample, this clonotype turned up many times. The chain couples TRBV28 to TRBJ2-3; D possibly corresponds to TRBD1 (6 bases). CDR1 is MDHEN and CDR2 is SYDVKM in the germline V gene. V was trimmed by 6 bases and J by 4 bases, leaving 14 bases between them. The CDR3 totals 14 residues. The CDR3 spells CASSYPSGADTQYF. Here the CDR3 DNA reads TGTGCCAGCAGCTATCCATCAGGGGCAGATACGCAGTATTTT. Combining the CDR3 with reference TRBV28 and TRBJ2-3 gives the whole variable domain DVKVTQSSRYLVKRTGEKVFLECVQDMDHENMFWYRQDPGLGLRLIYFSYDVKMKEKGDIPEGYSVSREKKERFSLILESASTNQTSMYLCASSYPSGADTQYFGPGTRLTVL.

J is TRBJ2-2 and V is TRBV29-1, with 7 nucleotides matching TRBD1. Germline loops: CDR1 SQVTM, CDR2 ANQGSEA. The CDR3 runs to 14 residues. The V gene end was trimmed by 1 base and the J gene end by 1 base; junction bases not matched to a gene: 0. The CDR3 loop is CSVEGTGNTGELFF. CDR3 coding DNA: TGCAGCGTTGAAGGGACAGGGAACACCGGGGAGCTGTTTTTT.

The sample holds a few counts of this clonotype. The J gene is TRBJ2-7, the V gene TRBV12-3 or TRBV12-4, with a tentative D call TRBD2 (5 bases). Trimming took 2 bases from V and 7 from J, leaving 9 bases between them. The CDR3 sequence is 12 residues long. CDR3 amino acids: CASSLTRVEQYF. CDR3 DNA sequence: TGTGCCAGCAGTTTAACGAGGGTAGAGCAGTACTTC.

In this sample, this clonotype turned up many times. CDR3 nucleotide sequence: TGCAGTGCTCCCGGGACTAGCGGGAGAAATCTCTACAATGAGCAGTTCTTC. Protein: CSAPGTSGRNLYNEQFF. This sequence joins TRBV20-1 and TRBJ2-1, with 14 bases matching TRBD2. The germline gives CDR1 DFQATT, CDR2 SNEGSKA (reference sequence). The CDR3 contains 17 residues. Trimming cost V 5 bases and J 3 bases; bases outside gene matches: 9.

This clonotype was seen many times. The V and J genes are TRBV11-1 and TRBJ2-1; D not resolved. The length of the CDR3 is 11 residues. Trimming pared 3 bases from V and 8 bases from J, leaving 5 bases between. Germline assignment: CDR1 SGHAT and CDR2 FQDESV (reference sequence). The CDR3 region is CASSLLDEQFF. CDR3 DNA sequence: TGTGCCAGCAGCTTGCTGGATGAGCAGTTCTTC.

This clonotype was counted ten times or more. The CDR3 reads CASSLGDPRGHEQYF. The CDR3 nucleotides are TGTGCCAGCAGCTTAGGGGACCCCCGGGGCCACGAGCAGTACTTC. The chain carries TRBV7-9 and TRBJ2-7, with D tentatively TRBD1 or TRBD2 (5 bases each). Trimming pared 1 base from V and 5 bases from J, leaving 15 bases between. Germline V gene data show CDR1 as SEHNR and CDR2 as FQNEAQ (reference sequence). The CDR3 has 15 residues.

This clonotype was counted many times. The CDR3 loop reads CASSFSGSYNEQFF. CDR3 bases: TGTGCCAGCAGCTTTAGCGGGAGCTACAATGAGCAGTTCTTC. The gene calls are TRBV2 and TRBJ2-1, with 9 nucleotides matching TRBD2. From germline, CDR1 is SNHLY and CDR2 FYNNEI. Germline trimming cut 6 bases from V and 3 bases from J; bases unmatched to any gene: 3. The CDR3 totals 14 residues.

The rearrangement uses TRBV30 and TRBJ2-1; 11 bases are shared with TRBD2. The trim removed 8 bases at V and 2 bases at J, leaving 5 bases unmatched. The CDR3 is 14 residues long. Germline CDR1 reads GTSNPN; CDR2 reads SVGIG (reference sequence). The chain's CDR3 is CALELAGAYNEQFF. The CDR3 DNA is TGTGCCCTCGAACTAGCGGGAGCCTACAATGAGCAGTTCTTC.

This rearrangement joins TRBV10-3 to TRBJ2-3, with 7 nucleotides matching TRBD1. J lost 5 bases, V lost 8 bases, and 10 bases had no gene match. CDR3 length equals 14 residues. Germline V gene data show CDR1 as ENHRY and CDR2 as SYGVKD. CDR3 loop: CAICQGDEEDTQYF. The CDR3 nucleotides read TGTGCCATCTGCCAGGGGGACGAAGAAGATACGCAGTATTTT.

This clonotype was seen a few times. The CDR3 loop reads CASKLQGAMTEAFF. Here the CDR3 DNA reads TGTGCCAGCAAATTGCAGGGGGCGATGACTGAAGCTTTCTTT. V is TRBV12-3 or TRBV12-4 and J is TRBJ1-1; TRBD1 agrees at 8 bases. V gave up 7 bases and J gave up 5 bases; unmatched junction bases: 9. The CDR3 has 14 residues.

This clonotype appeared many times. The genes are TRBV20-1 and TRBJ1-1; D is undetermined. The CDR3 has 14 residues. With 8 bases removed from V and 5 bases from J, the gap between germline ends came to 21 bases. Germline V gene data show CDR1 as DFQATT and CDR2 as SNEGSKA (reference sequence). Here the CDR3 DNA reads TGCAGTTTTCGTGCTAGAGGCGGTGGGACTGAAGCTTTCTTT. It is translated as CSFRARGGGTEAFF.

This clonotype appeared many times. V gene TRBV27 combines with J gene TRBJ1-6; 7 positions agree with TRBD1. The CDR3 has 15 amino acids. V lost 4 bases and J lost 6; bases outside the gene matches: 6. Per the germline V gene, CDR1 is MNHEY and CDR2 is SMNVEV (reference sequence). The CDR3 protein is CASSYRDSLNSPLHF. For the CDR3, the DNA is TGTGCCAGCAGTTACCGGGACAGCCTTAATTCACCCCTCCACTTT.

There are many counts of this clonotype. The chain employs TRBV29-1 and TRBJ1-2; 10 nucleotides line up with TRBD1. The CDR3 is made up of 13 amino acids. V dropped 6 bases and J dropped 3; count of bases not matched to a gene: 4. Germline assignment: CDR1 SQVTM and CDR2 ANQGSEA. The CDR3 reads CSVTDRGYYGYTF. For the CDR3, the DNA is TGCAGCGTCACGGACAGGGGGTACTATGGCTACACCTTC.

This clonotype was seen many times. The chain is built from TRBV5-1 and TRBJ2-1, with 10 bases that match TRBD2. V was clipped by 0 bases and J by 13 bases; unmatched bases: 4. The germline gives CDR1 SGHRS, CDR2 YFSETQ. The CDR3 sequence is 13 residues long. CDR3: CASSLALAGEQFF. As DNA, the CDR3 is TGCGCCAGCAGCTTGGCGCTAGCGGGAGAACAGTTCTTC.

Of note for this clonotype: This probably arose from a read error, given a far larger clone one base away. This chain links TRBV2 with TRBJ2-7, with TRBD2 identical over 12 bases. V was pared by 6 bases and J by 7 bases, with 16 bases of the junction left unmatched. CDR3 length: 17 residues. Looked up from germline, CDR1 is SNHLY and CDR2 is FYNNEI. In nucleotides, the CDR3 is TGTGCCAGCAGGTTGACTAGCGGGAGTAGCTCCTACAATGAGCAGTACTTC. Its translation: CASRLTSGSSSYNEQYF.

The rearrangement uses TRBV19 and TRBJ2-2, with D possibly being TRBD1 (6 bases). V dropped 2 bases and J dropped 5 bases, with 15 bases sitting between them. Per the germline V gene, CDR1 is LNHDA and CDR2 is SQIVND (reference sequence). The length of the CDR3 is 16 residues. In DNA form, the CDR3 reads TGTGCCAGTAGTATATTATCCGGGACAAGTACCGGGGAGCTGTTTTTT. Translating gives CASSILSGTSTGELFF.

This clonotype was seen repeatedly, ten times or more. A read error may produce the germline difference seen at one junction end. The chain recombines TRBV7-2 with TRBJ2-3; D is uncertain. Looked up from germline, CDR1 is SGHTA and CDR2 is FQGNSA. This CDR3 region has 15 residues. The chain's CDR3 is CAGSPAGGSTDTQYF. As DNA, the CDR3 is TGTGCCGGCAGCCCAGCCGGCGGTTCCACAGATACGCAGTATTTT.

This clonotype was seen at least ten times. V usage is TRBV2 and J usage is TRBJ2-6; D is unclear. The CDR3 runs 15 residues. CDR1 and CDR2 from the germline V gene are SNHLY and FYNNEI. Trimming removed 4 bases at V and 1 base at J, with 8 bases between. This CDR3 is CASSVERSGANVLTF. The CDR3 DNA sequence: TGTGCCAGCAGTGTTGAACGGTCTGGGGCCAACGTCCTGACTTTC.

This clonotype was seen at least ten times. This rearrangement joins TRBV20-1 to TRBJ2-7; D uncertain. Between the trimmed V and J ends, which lost 1 base and 0 bases, there was a span of 4 bases. CDR1 and CDR2 from the germline V gene are DFQATT and SNEGSKA (reference sequence). This CDR3 comprises 12 residues. Written as DNA, the CDR3 is TGCAGTGCTAGAGCCAGCTCCTACGAGCAGTACTTC. The encoded protein is CSARASSYEQYF.

This clonotype was seen many times. The chain employs TRBV12-3 or TRBV12-4 and TRBJ2-1, with 8 bases that match TRBD1. With V trimmed by 6 bases and J by 7 bases, 11 bases remained unmatched. The CDR3 runs 15 residues. The CDR3 spells CASSLTGVRANEQFF. CDR3 bases: TGTGCCAGCAGCCTGACAGGGGTTAGGGCAAATGAGCAGTTCTTC.